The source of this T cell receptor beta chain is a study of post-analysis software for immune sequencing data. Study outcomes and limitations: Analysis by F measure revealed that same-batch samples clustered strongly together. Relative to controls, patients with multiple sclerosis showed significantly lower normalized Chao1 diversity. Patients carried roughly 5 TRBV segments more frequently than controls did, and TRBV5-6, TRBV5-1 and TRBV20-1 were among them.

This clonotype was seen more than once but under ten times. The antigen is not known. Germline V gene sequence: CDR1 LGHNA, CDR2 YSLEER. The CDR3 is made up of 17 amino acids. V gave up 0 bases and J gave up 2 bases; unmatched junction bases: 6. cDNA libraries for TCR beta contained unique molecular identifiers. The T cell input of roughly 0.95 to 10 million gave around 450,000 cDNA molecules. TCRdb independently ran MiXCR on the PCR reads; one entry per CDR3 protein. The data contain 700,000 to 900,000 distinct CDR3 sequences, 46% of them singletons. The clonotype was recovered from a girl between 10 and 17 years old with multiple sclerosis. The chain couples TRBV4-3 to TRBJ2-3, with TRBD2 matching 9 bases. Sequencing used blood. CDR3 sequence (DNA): TGCGCCAGCAGCCAAGACGAAGGCGGGAGGGACACAGATACGCAGTATTTT. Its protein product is CASSQDEGGRDTDTQYF.